This T cell receptor (beta chain) derives from a study of blood T cells in healthy people across ages. J gave up 6 bases and V 6 bases, and 8 bases lay outside the gene matches. The CDR3 consists of 15 residues. Combining a sample-barcoded 5' primer with a J-beta primer mix, a second PCR ran for roughly 6 to 11 cycles. TCRdb analysed the 5' RACE reads with MiXCR anew, one entry per CDR3 protein. The sample lists approximately 2,000,000 distinct CDR3 sequences, 39% seen once, with 23% in the top ten. V and J are TRBV12-3 or TRBV12-4 and TRBJ1-5, with 10 bases aligning to TRBD1. The source is a human donor in good health. Sequencing was done on a sample of blood. The DNA of the CDR3 is TGTGCCAGCAGCAGTGACAGGGGGCCGACTCAGCCCCAGCATTTT. It translates to CASSSDRGPTQPQHF.